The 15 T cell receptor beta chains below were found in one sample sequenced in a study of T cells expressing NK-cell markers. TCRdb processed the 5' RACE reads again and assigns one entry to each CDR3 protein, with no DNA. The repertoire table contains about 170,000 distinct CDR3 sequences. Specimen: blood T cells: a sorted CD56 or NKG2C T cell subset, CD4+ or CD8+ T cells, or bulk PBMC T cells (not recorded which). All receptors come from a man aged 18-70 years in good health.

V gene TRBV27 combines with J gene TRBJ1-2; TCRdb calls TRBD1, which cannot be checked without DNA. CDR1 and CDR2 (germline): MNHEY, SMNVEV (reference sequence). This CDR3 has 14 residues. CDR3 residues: CASSPGLQYYGYTF.

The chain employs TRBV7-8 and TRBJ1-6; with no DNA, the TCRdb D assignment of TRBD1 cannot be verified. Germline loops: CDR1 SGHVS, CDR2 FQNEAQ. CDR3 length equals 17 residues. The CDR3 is CASSLEVLGTGDSPLHF.

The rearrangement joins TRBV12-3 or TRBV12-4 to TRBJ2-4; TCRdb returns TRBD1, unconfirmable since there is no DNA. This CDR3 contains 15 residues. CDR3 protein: CASTAPGRPKNIQYF.

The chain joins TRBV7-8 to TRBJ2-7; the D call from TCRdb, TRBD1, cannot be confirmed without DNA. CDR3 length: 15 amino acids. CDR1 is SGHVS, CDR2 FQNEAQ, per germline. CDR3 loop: CASSLFGTDLSEQYF. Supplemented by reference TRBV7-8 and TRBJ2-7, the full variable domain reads GAGVSQSPRYKVAKRGQDVALRCDPISGHVSLFWYQQALGQGPEFLTYFQNEAQLDKSGLPSDRFFAERPEGSVSTLKIQRTQQEDSAVYLCASSLFGTDLSEQYFGPGTRLTVT.

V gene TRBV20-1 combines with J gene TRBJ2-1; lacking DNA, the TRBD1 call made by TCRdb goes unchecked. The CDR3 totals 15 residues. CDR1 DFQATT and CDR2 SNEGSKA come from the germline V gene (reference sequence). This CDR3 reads CRGKGVRSSYNEQFF.

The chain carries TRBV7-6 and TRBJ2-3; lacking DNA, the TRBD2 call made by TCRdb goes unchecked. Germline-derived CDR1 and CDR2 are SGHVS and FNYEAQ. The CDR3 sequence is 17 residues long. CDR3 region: CASSPWTSGANTDTQYF.

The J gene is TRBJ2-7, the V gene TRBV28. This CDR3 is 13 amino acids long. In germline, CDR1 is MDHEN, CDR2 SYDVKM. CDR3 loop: CASSLGFSYEQYF.

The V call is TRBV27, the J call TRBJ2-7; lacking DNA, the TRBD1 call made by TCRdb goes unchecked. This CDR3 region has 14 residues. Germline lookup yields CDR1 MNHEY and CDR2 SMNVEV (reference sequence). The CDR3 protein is CASKAQGVGYEQYF.

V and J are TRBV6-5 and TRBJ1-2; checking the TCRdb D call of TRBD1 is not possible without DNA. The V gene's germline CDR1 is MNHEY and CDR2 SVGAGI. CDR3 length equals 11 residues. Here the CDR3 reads CASSTGFGYTF.

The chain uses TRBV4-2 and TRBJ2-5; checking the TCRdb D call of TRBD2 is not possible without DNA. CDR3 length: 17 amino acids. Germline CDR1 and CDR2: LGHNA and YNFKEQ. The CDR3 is CASSQPGLAGLKETQYF.

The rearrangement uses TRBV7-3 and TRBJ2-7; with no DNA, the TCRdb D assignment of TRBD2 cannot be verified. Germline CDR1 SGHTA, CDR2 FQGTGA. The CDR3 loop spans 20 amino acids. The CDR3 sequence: CASSLGGLDFYYSGTYEQYF.

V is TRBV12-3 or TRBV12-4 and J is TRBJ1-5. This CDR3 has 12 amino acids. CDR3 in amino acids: CASRVGFQPQHF.

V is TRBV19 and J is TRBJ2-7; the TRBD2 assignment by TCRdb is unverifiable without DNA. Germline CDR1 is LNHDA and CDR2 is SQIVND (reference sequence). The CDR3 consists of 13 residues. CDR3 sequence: CASASGAHYEQYF.

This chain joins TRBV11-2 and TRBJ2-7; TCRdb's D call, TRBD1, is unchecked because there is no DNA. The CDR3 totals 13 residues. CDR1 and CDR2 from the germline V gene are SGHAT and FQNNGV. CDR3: CASQGGDNYEQYF.

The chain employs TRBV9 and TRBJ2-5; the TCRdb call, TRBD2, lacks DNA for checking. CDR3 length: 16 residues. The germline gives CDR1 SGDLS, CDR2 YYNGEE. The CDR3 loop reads CASSVAGGGVEETQYF. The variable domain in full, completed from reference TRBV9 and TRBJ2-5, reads DSGVTQTPKHLITATGQRVTLRCSPRSGDLSVYWYQQSLDQGLQFLIQYYNGEERAKGNILERFSAQQFPDLHSELNLSSLELGDSALYFCASSVAGGGVEETQYFGPGTRLLVL.